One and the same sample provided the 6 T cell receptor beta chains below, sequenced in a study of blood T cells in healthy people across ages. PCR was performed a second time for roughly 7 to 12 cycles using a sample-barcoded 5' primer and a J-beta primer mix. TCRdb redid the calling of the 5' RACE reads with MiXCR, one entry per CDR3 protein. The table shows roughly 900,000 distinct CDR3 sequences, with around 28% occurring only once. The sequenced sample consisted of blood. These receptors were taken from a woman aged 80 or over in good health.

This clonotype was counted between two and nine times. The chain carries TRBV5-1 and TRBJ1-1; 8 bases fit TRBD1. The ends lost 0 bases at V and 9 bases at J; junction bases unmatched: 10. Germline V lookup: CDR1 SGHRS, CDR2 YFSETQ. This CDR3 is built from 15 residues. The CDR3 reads CASSLGEQGGTKAFF. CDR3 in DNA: TGCGCCAGCAGCTTGGGGGAACAGGGGGGTACGAAAGCTTTCTTT.

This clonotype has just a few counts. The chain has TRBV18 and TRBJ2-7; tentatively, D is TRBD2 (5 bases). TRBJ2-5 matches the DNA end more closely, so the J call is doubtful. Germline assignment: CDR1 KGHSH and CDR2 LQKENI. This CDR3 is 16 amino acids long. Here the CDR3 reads CASSQIPPSPGETQYF. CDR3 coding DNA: TGTGCCAGCTCACAGATCCCGCCATCCCCGGGGGAGACCCAGTACTTC.

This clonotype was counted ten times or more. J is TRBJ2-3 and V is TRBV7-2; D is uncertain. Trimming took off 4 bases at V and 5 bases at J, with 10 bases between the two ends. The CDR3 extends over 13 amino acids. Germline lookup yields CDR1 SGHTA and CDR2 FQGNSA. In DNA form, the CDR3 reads TGTGCCAGCAGCTCTAGGATACGAGATACGCAGTATTTT. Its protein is CASSSRIRDTQYF. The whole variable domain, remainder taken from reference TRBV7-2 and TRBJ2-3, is GAGVSQSPSNKVTEKGKDVELRCDPISGHTALYWYRQSLGQGLEFLIYFQGNSAPDKSGLPSDRFSAERTGGSVSTLTIQRTQQEDSAVYLCASSSRIRDTQYFGPGTRLTVL.

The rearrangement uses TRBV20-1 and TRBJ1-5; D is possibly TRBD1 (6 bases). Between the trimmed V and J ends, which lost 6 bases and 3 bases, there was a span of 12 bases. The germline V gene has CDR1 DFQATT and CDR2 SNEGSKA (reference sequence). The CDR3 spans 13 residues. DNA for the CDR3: TGCAGTGCAACAGACAGGCCCAATCAGCCCCAGCATTTT. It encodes CSATDRPNQPQHF.

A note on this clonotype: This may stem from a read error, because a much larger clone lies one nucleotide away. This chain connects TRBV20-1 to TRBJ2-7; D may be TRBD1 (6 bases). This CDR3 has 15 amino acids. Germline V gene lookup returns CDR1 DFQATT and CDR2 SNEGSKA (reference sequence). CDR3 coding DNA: TGCAGTGCTAGGGATAACAGGGTTCCGGCCTACAAGCAGTACTTC. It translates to CSARDNRVPAYKQYF.

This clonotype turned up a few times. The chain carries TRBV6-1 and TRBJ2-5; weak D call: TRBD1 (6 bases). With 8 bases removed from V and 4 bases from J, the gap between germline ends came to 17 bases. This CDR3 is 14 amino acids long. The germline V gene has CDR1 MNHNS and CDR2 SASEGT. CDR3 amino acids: CASSWHRDVETQYF. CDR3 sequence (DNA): TGTGCCAGCTCTTGGCACAGGGACGTAGAGACCCAGTACTTC.